The T cell receptor (beta chain) described here comes from a study of cytomegalovirus exposure and HLA in healthy donors. Whole-study findings and limits: In a later analysis, V- and J-gene trimming of beta chains associated with a DCLRE1C missense variant, replicated independently. Differences between HLA loci emerged in a later analysis of TCR association rates, with DRB1 most and HLA-C fewest. Presence/absence analyses rested on an assumption that sequencing depth was roughly uniform across donors. Associated with cytomegalovirus, according to the listing, were around 170 TCR beta chains.

The CDR3 spans 15 residues. J was trimmed by 2 bases and V by 4 bases; bases with no gene match: 3. Germline values: CDR1 SGHRS, CDR2 YFSETQ. As regards this clone: As yet, its antigen is unknown.

PCR used 60 Vbeta primers and 13 Jbeta primers. The repertoire was sequenced with immunoSEQ multiplex PCR; TCRdb's copy has only in-frame clones and lacks some. This sample has 180,000 or so clones, with roughly 78% found just once. Sequenced: PBMCs. This TCR derives from a woman aged 25 to 39 in good health and CMV-seronegative. This chain joins TRBV5-1 and TRBJ1-5, with 10 bases aligning to TRBD1. In nucleotides, the CDR3 is TGCGCCAGCAGCCGGACAGGGGGAGGCAATCAGCCCCAGCATTTT. Its translation is CASSRTGGGNQPQHF.